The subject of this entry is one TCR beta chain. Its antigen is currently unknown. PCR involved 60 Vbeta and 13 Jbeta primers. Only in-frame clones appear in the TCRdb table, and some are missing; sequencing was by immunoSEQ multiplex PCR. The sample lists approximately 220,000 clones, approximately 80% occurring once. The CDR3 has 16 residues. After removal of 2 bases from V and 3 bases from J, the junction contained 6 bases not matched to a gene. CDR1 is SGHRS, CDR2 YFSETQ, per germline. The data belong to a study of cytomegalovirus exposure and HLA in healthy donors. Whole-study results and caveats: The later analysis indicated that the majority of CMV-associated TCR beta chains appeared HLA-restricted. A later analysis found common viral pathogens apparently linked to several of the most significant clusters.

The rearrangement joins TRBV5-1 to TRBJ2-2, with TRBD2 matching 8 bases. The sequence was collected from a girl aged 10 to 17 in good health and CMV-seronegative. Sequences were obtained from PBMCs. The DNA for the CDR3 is TGCGCCAGCAGCTTCACTAGCGGAACTCACACCGGGGAGCTGTTTTTT. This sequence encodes CASSFTSGTHTGELFF.